The source of this T cell receptor (beta chain) is a study of beta chain features in type 1 diabetes. Study-wide results and caveats: Moderate but significant shortening of TCRB CDR3s was recorded in all four CD4+ subsets from Type 1 diabetes patients.

The CDR3 runs to 15 residues. The germline V gene encodes CDR1 SGHTA and CDR2 FQGNSA. V lost 0 bases to trimming and J lost 1 base, with 9 bases between them. What was sequenced were expressed TCRB transcripts, since all of the isolated RNA had been reverse transcribed. The assay was immunoSEQ multiplex PCR, and TCRdb's table has in-frame clones only and misses some. This sample has about 740,000 clones, with under 15% found just once. In regard to this clone: Its antigen is not known.

This receptor was identified in a man between 18 and 35 years old with type 1 diabetes. The chain couples TRBV7-2 to TRBJ1-1; a weak D match, TRBD1 (6 bases). Sample: naive CD4+ T cells from blood. This chain's CDR3 is CASSLARTANTEAFF. Written as DNA, the CDR3 is TGTGCCAGCAGCTTAGCGAGGACAGCGAACACTGAAGCTTTCTTT.